The entry that follows covers one T cell receptor beta chain sequence. Its cognate antigen is unknown. The germline gives CDR1 SQVTM, CDR2 ANQGSEA. The CDR3 length is 12 residues. Trimming removed 7 bases from V and 0 bases from J, with 8 bases in between. From RNA transcripts, TCR beta CDR3 regions were amplified. An initial round of RT-PCR targeting the TCR CDR3 relied on the HTBI primer set. TCRdb reprocessed the multiplex PCR reads via MiXCR and lists one record per CDR3 protein. The sample includes some 560,000 distinct CDR3 sequences, approximately 15% of them seen just once. The sample comes from a study of T cells in Graves' hyperthyroidism and ophthalmopathy. Study results and caveats: Among thyroid clonotypes expanded above 0.001, most also appeared in blood.

Sequenced: blood. The chain carries TRBV29-1 and TRBJ2-3; D is unresolved. This sequence was found in a middle-aged woman with Graves' hyperthyroidism. CDR3 sequence: CSGAESTDTQYF. DNA of the CDR3: TGCAGCGGGGCAGAGAGCACAGATACGCAGTATTTT.